This T cell receptor (beta chain) was identified during a study of T cell responses to AZD1222 COVID-19 vaccine (dated by TCRdb to about 2021). In the study overall: TCR sequencing covered 230 to 250 trial participants: some 210 given two doses of AZD1222 and approximately 26 given two doses of MenACWY control vaccine. Trial participants were enrolled by age into 18-55, 56-69 and 70-plus year subgroups, with about 150, 27 and 61 TCR-sequenced participants respectively.

Based on the germline V gene, the CDR1 and CDR2 sequences are SGHTS and YDEGEE. The CDR3 contains 15 residues, cysteine and phenylalanine counted. CDR3 DNA only is kept here, 45 bases in frame from base 1. V is reduced by 4 bases and J by 6 bases, leaving a spacing of 18 bases between them. The CDR3 regions of human TCRbeta chains were subjected to immunosequencing. In the paper's pipeline: TCRs in the repertoires were matched against a reference library of SARS-CoV-2-specific TCRs that had been generated with the MIRA antigen-specificity platform. Breadth meant the fraction of unique TCRs that were SARS-CoV-2-associated, whereas depth meant the fraction of total T cells that were SARS-CoV-2-associated. Using the MIRA data, each spike-specific TCR was mapped to the spike region that the TCR reacts to and placed in a CD4 or CD8 class. Log10-transformed breadth and depth values were compared by one-way ANOVA with Sidak's multiple comparisons tests. TCRdb mirrors the immuneACCESS table, restricted to in-frame sequences. Some clones are absent from its copies; in checked studies, under half trace to an unresolved V gene, and the reason for the others is unknown. V, J and clone size reflect that table, while D and trimming were determined from the DNA. This sample comprises about 140,000 clones, approximately 90% of them detected only once. The ten largest clones represent about 4% of the sample.

The sample's time point label, decoded: about 28 days (+/-7) after the second vaccine dose. Because spike-specific TCR depth and breadth did not differ between the two schedules, AZD1222 recipients who got a second dose at roughly 4 weeks were pooled with those who got a second dose at roughly 12 weeks. Samples from vaccinated people were obtained from the UK trials COV001 and COV002, which included a single-blind randomized controlled phase 2/3 trial of AZD1222 (ChAdOx1 nCoV-19) in healthy adults. Trial participant PBMC samples were collected at day 0 and day 28 after the second dose for TCRbeta chain sequencing. Worth noting for this clone: Its antigen is currently not known. Base qualities are not provided; no much larger clone lies one nucleotide away.

What the authors observed across the whole study: Most participants were white British and females outnumbered males, and the authors suggested that clonal diversity may have been underestimated. Because no samples from the day 14 peak response were available, repertoires could be characterized only after the peak T cell response. The whole spike protein was spanned by vaccine-associated CD4 TCRs, and dominant responses were seen in regions 160-218 and 743-854. Nearly half of unique spike-specific TCRs reportedly recognized epitopes outside regions mutated in the B.1.351 and B.1.1.7 variants. Conclusions about previously exposed vaccinees were limited because only a handful of AZD1222 recipients were SARS-CoV-2 seropositive at baseline. The 56-69-year group was small, and its depth increase did not reach significance, likely because of low power. Spike-specific TCR breadth and depth rose significantly after two AZD1222 doses compared with day 0 and with MenACWY recipients.

The sequence links TRBV5-8 to TRBJ2-3, with no confidently assigned D gene. The TCR was taken from an adult who received the AZD1222 COVID-19 vaccine. The source was peripheral blood, collected 28 days after the second AZD1222 dose. The CDR3 in this case is CASSKLQRPADTQYF. In nucleotides, the sequence is TGTGCCAGCAGCAAACTCCAGCGACCGGCGGATACGCAGTATTTT. Where the CDR3 stops, the reference TRBV5-8 and TRBJ2-3 genes take over; the full variable domain is EAGVTQSPTHLIKTRGQQATLRCSPISGHTSVYWYQQALGLGLQFLLWYDEGEERNRGNFPPRFSGRQFPNYSSELNVNALELEDSALYLCASSKLQRPADTQYFGPGTRLTVL.